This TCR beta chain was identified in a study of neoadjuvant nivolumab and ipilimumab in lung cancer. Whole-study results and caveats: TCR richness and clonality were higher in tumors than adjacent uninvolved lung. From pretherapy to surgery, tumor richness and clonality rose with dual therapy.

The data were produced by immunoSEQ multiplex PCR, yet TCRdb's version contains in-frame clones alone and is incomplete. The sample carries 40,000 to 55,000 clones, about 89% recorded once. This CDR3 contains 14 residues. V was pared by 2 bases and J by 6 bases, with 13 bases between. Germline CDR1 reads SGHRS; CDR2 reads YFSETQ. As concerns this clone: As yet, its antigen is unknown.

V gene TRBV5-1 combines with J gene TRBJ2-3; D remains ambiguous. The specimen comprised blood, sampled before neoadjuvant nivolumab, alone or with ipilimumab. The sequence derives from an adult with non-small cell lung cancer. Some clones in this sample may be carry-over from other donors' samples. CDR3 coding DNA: TGCGCCAGCAGCTTATCGGCGGAGAGGGATACGCAGTATTTT. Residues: CASSLSAERDTQYF.